Presented here are 27 T cell receptor beta chains from one specimen sequenced in a study of CD8 T cells in Susac syndrome. With random hexamers, reverse transcription was performed on about 0.5 to 1 ug of RNA. In TCRdb, the immunoSEQ multiplex PCR reads were re-called with MiXCR into one record per CDR3 protein. The data contain more than 150,000 distinct CDR3 sequences, approximately 96% of them seen just once; the ten biggest clones take up around 0.092%. The specimen sequenced was CD4+ T cells from PBMCs. The receptors derive from a human donor with Susac syndrome.

The chain employs TRBV20-1 and TRBJ1-4; tentatively, D is TRBD1 (6 bases). Germline V gene sequence: CDR1 DFQATT, CDR2 SNEGSKA (reference sequence). Trimming left V 0 bases short and J 7 bases short, with 15 bases between. The CDR3 covers 15 residues. The CDR3 loop is CSARDRRQGSEKLFF. The CDR3 DNA reads as TGCAGTGCTAGAGATCGGCGGCAGGGGAGTGAAAAACTGTTTTTT.

This clonotype has only one observation. The chain recombines TRBV7-9 with TRBJ1-1; TRBD1 agrees at 10 bases. The V gene's germline CDR1 is SEHNR and CDR2 FQNEAQ (reference sequence). There are 14 residues in the CDR3. The J segment lost 7 bases and the V segment lost 3 bases, leaving 5 bases of the junction unmatched. The CDR3 spells CASSLTGGGGEAFF. CDR3 in DNA: TGTGCCAGCAGCTTGACAGGGGGCGGTGGTGAAGCTTTCTTT.

The chain uses TRBV3-1 and TRBJ2-7; D gene unclear. With 6 bases removed from V and 6 bases from J, the gap between germline ends came to 15 bases. This CDR3 spans 13 amino acids. Per the germline V gene, CDR1 is LGHDT and CDR2 is YNNKEL (reference sequence). The CDR3: CASRPSWAVEQYF. Here the CDR3 DNA reads TGTGCCAGCAGGCCCTCGTGGGCGGTCGAGCAGTACTTC.

The chain is built from TRBV7-9 and TRBJ1-1; 9 bases are shared with TRBD1. CDR3 length equals 17 residues. Germline-derived CDR1 and CDR2 are SEHNR and FQNEAQ (reference sequence). J gave up 1 base and V 1 base, and 7 bases lay outside the gene matches. The CDR3 nucleotides read TGTGCCAGCAGCTTAGACTCGGGACAGGGCACGAACACTGAAGCTTTCTTT. Its protein is CASSLDSGQGTNTEAFF.

The gene calls are TRBV10-2 and TRBJ2-3; D is possibly TRBD1 or TRBD2 (7 bases each). V shed 10 bases and J shed 4 bases, with 18 bases lying between them. The CDR3 has 14 amino acids. Germline loops: CDR1 WSHSY, CDR2 SAAADI. Here the CDR3 reads CATQLAGGADTQYF. CDR3 nucleotides: TGCGCCACGCAATTGGCAGGGGGGGCAGATACGCAGTATTTT.

The chain is built from TRBV11-1 and TRBJ1-2; D unresolved. Per germline, CDR1 SGHAT and CDR2 FQDESV (reference sequence). The V gene lost 3 bases and the J gene lost 8 bases, with 10 bases spanning the gap. CDR3 size: 12 residues. Written as DNA, the CDR3 is TGTGCCAGCAGCTTTCAGTCCCGGGGCTACACCTTC. It translates to CASSFQSRGYTF. Filled out from reference TRBV11-1 and TRBJ1-2, the complete variable domain reads EAEVAQSPRYKITEKSQAVAFWCDPISGHATLYWYRQILGQGPELLVQFQDESVVDDSQLPKDRFSAERLKGVDSTLKIQPAELGDSAMYLCASSFQSRGYTFGSGTRLTVV.

This CDR3 reads CASSLRQGRNTEAFF. For the CDR3, the DNA is TGTGCCAGCAGTTTAAGACAGGGGAGAAACACTGAAGCTTTCTTT. This chain links TRBV12-3 or TRBV12-4 with TRBJ1-1; TRBD1 agrees at 8 bases. After removal of 2 bases from V and 2 bases from J, the junction contained 4 bases not matched to a gene. CDR3 length equals 15 residues.

The V call is TRBV5-4, the J call TRBJ2-6; weak D call: TRBD2 (6 bases). Trimming pared 0 bases from V and 1 base from J, leaving 8 bases between. There are 16 residues in the CDR3. Germline V gene sequence: CDR1 SGHNT, CDR2 YYREEE (reference sequence). CDR3: CASSLAGVSGANVLTF. The CDR3 DNA sequence: TGTGCCAGCAGCTTGGCGGGAGTGTCTGGGGCCAACGTCCTGACTTTC.

The chain links TRBV7-3 to TRBJ2-3, with unresolved D. Germline CDR1 is SGHTA and CDR2 is FQGTGA. CDR3 length: 14 amino acids. Trimming cost V 7 bases and J 2 bases, with 13 bases left between them. The CDR3 nucleotides read TGTGCCAGCAAAATAGGACCTAACACAGATACGCAGTATTTT. Amino acids: CASKIGPNTDTQYF.

This sequence joins TRBV20-1 and TRBJ2-1, with no clear D. Per germline, CDR1 DFQATT and CDR2 SNEGSKA (reference sequence). The V gene lost 2 bases and the J gene lost 5 bases, with 16 bases spanning the gap. The CDR3 sequence is 15 residues long. DNA for the CDR3: TGCAGTGCTAGATTGTGGAAAACGGTGAACAATGAGCAGTTCTTC. Protein product: CSARLWKTVNNEQFF.

V usage is TRBV30 and J usage is TRBJ2-5; the match to TRBD2 covers 8 bases. V shed 2 bases and J 4 bases; nucleotides not matched to a gene: 12. The CDR3 spans 16 residues. Germline V gene data show CDR1 as GTSNPN and CDR2 as SVGIG (reference sequence). CDR3 DNA: TGTGCCTGGAGTCCCCGCCCCGGGGGGGCCGGAGAGACCCAGTACTTC. Amino acids: CAWSPRPGGAGETQYF.

This chain joins TRBV5-1 and TRBJ2-1; no clear D gene. The CDR3 is 13 amino acids. Germline loops: CDR1 SGHRS, CDR2 YFSETQ. Trimming left V 0 bases short and J 6 bases short, with 7 bases between. CDR3 region: CASSLGPPNEQFF. CDR3 DNA: TGCGCCAGCAGCTTGGGGCCCCCCAATGAGCAGTTCTTC.

The chain is built from TRBV5-4 and TRBJ2-3; possible D gene TRBD2, 6 bases. Trimming took 4 bases from V and 6 from J, leaving 18 bases between them. Germline V gene data show CDR1 as SGHNT and CDR2 as YYREEE (reference sequence). The CDR3 extends over 15 amino acids. The DNA of the CDR3 is TGTGCCAGCAGCCCACGGACGGGGGTTCCCGATACGCAGTATTTT. Translation: CASSPRTGVPDTQYF.

The chain couples TRBV7-2 to TRBJ2-3; 10 bases match TRBD2. The J segment lost 3 bases and the V segment lost 0 bases, leaving 0 bases of the junction unmatched. CDR3 size: 15 residues. Germline V gene data show CDR1 as SGHTA and CDR2 as FQGNSA. CDR3 protein: CASSLAGLATDTQYF. CDR3 nucleotide sequence: TGTGCCAGCAGCTTAGCGGGACTAGCGACAGATACGCAGTATTTT. Together with reference TRBV7-2 and TRBJ2-3, the CDR3 gives the full variable domain: GAGVSQSPSNKVTEKGKDVELRCDPISGHTALYWYRQSLGQGLEFLIYFQGNSAPDKSGLPSDRFSAERTGGSVSTLTIQRTQQEDSAVYLCASSLAGLATDTQYFGPGTRLTVL.

This clonotype has just one count. The chain is built from TRBV7-3 and TRBJ2-1; no definite D call. The CDR3 loop spans 16 amino acids. Germline loops: CDR1 SGHTA, CDR2 FQGTGA. Trimming shortened V by 2 bases and J by 4 bases, and 15 bases separated the two germline ends. The CDR3 nucleotides read TGTGCCAGCAGCTTACGGGCCGAGACCCTTTACAATGAGCAGTTCTTC. This gives the protein CASSLRAETLYNEQFF. The full variable domain, its missing parts supplied by reference TRBV7-3 and TRBJ2-1, is GAGVSQTPSNKVTEKGKYVELRCDPISGHTALYWYRQSLGQGPEFLIYFQGTGAADDSGLPNDRFFAVRPEGSVSTLKIQRTERGDSAVYLCASSLRAETLYNEQFFGPGTRLTVL.

The chain couples TRBV19 to TRBJ1-2; no clear D. The germline V and J ends were trimmed by 7 bases and 6 bases, with 9 bases remaining between them. Germline CDR1 is LNHDA and CDR2 is SQIVND (reference sequence). The CDR3 consists of 11 residues. CDR3 sequence: CASTIGNGYTF. The CDR3 DNA follows: TGTGCCAGTACCATAGGGAATGGCTACACCTTC.

V usage is TRBV5-1 and J usage is TRBJ2-6; D remains ambiguous. Germline V gives CDR1 SGHRS, CDR2 YFSETQ. V gave up 1 base and J gave up 0 bases, with 5 bases separating them. The CDR3 sequence is 15 residues long. This CDR3 reads CASSLQVSGANVLTF. CDR3 coding DNA: TGCGCCAGCAGCTTGCAGGTCTCTGGGGCCAACGTCCTGACTTTC.

The rearrangement uses TRBV6-6 and TRBJ1-1, with D possibly TRBD1 on 5 matching bases. CDR1 is MNHNY and CDR2 is SVGAGI in the germline V gene (reference sequence). V gave up 5 bases and J gave up 11 bases, with 15 bases separating them. The CDR3 has 12 residues. The CDR3: CASSPRGGRAFF. CDR3 DNA sequence: TGTGCCAGCAGTCCCCGGGGCGGGCGGGCTTTCTTT.

The chain uses TRBV11-2 and TRBJ2-5; 7 bases line up with TRBD1. Germline-derived CDR1 and CDR2 are SGHAT and FQNNGV. Trimming at V came to 6 bases and at J to 5 bases, leaving 12 bases not matched to a gene. The CDR3 is 15 residues long. The CDR3 DNA reads TGTGCCAGCAGTCTAGAACAGGGGCGAGGGGAGACCCAGTACTTC. Its translation: CASSLEQGRGETQYF.

CDR3 in DNA: TGTGCCAGCAGATGGGGCCTACACACTGAAGCTTTCTTT. Translated: CASRWGLHTEAFF. The genes are TRBV25-1 and TRBJ1-1; D might be TRBD1 (5 bases). The CDR3 covers 13 residues. V gave up 6 bases and J gave up 3 bases, with 11 bases separating them. CDR1 and CDR2 (germline): MGHDK, SYGVNS.

V and J are TRBV7-9 and TRBJ1-1; D ambiguous. With 1 base removed from V and 2 bases from J, the gap between germline ends came to 8 bases. The CDR3 is made up of 14 amino acids. From germline, CDR1 is SEHNR and CDR2 FQNEAQ (reference sequence). The CDR3 loop is CASSLGVRNTEAFF. The CDR3 region has the DNA TGTGCCAGCAGCTTAGGAGTCCGAAACACTGAAGCTTTCTTT.

The chain joins TRBV19 to TRBJ2-2; D is tentatively TRBD1 or TRBD2 (5 bases each). The germline V gene encodes CDR1 LNHDA and CDR2 SQIVND (reference sequence). The V gene lost 3 bases and the J gene lost 4 bases, with 9 bases spanning the gap. The CDR3 totals 14 residues. CDR3 residues: CASSMGPATGELFF. The CDR3 region has the DNA TGTGCCAGTAGTATGGGACCAGCCACCGGGGAGCTGTTTTTT. The whole variable domain, remainder taken from reference TRBV19 and TRBJ2-2, is DGGITQSPKYLFRKEGQNVTLSCEQNLNHDAMYWYRQDPGQGLRLIYYSQIVNDFQKGDIAEGYSVSREKKESFPLTVTSAQKNPTAFYLCASSMGPATGELFFGEGSRLTVL.

V usage is TRBV4-1 and J usage is TRBJ1-2; no reliable D call. CDR1 is MGHRA and CDR2 is YSYEKL in the germline V gene. V dropped 0 bases and J dropped 8 bases, with 13 bases sitting between them. CDR3 length equals 14 residues. CDR3 coding DNA: TGCGCCAGCAGCCAAGATCAAAGACGGGAAGGCTACACCTTC. Translation gives CASSQDQRREGYTF.

The V gene is TRBV24-1, the J gene TRBJ2-3; 7 bases are a match to TRBD2. The CDR3 is made up of 13 amino acids. J was trimmed by 3 bases and V by 10 bases; bases with no gene match: 6. CDR1 is KGHDR and CDR2 is SFDVKD in the germline V gene. As DNA, the CDR3 is TGTGCCACTTCAGCGGGGATAACAGATACGCAGTATTTT. It yields the protein CATSAGITDTQYF.

This sequence joins TRBV19 and TRBJ2-7; possibly TRBD1 or TRBD2 for D (5 bases each). V was trimmed by 5 bases and J by 0 bases, leaving 8 bases between them. The CDR3 is 13 amino acids. Germline V gene sequence: CDR1 LNHDA, CDR2 SQIVND (reference sequence). CDR3: CASSDGASYEQYF. CDR3 in DNA: TGTGCCAGTAGTGACGGGGCCTCCTACGAGCAGTACTTC. Together with reference TRBV19 and TRBJ2-7, the CDR3 gives the full variable domain: DGGITQSPKYLFRKEGQNVTLSCEQNLNHDAMYWYRQDPGQGLRLIYYSQIVNDFQKGDIAEGYSVSREKKESFPLTVTSAQKNPTAFYLCASSDGASYEQYFGPGTRLTVT.

The V gene is TRBV3-1, the J gene TRBJ1-2; D is undetermined. The CDR3 covers 13 residues. V lost 6 bases and J 8 bases, leaving 16 bases between the germline ends. Germline V gene sequence: CDR1 LGHDT, CDR2 YNNKEL (reference sequence). The CDR3 bases are TGTGCCAGCAGACCCTTTCAAGCTAGCGGCTACACCTTC. Translating gives CASRPFQASGYTF.

The chain links TRBV11-2 to TRBJ2-3; 7 bases align to TRBD2. CDR3 length equals 15 residues. V shed 2 bases, J shed 6 bases, and the junction held 8 bases outside the gene matches. Germline CDR1 is SGHAT and CDR2 is FQNNGV. The DNA of the CDR3 is TGTGCCAGCAGCTTATCGGCGGGGGTTCAGGATACGCAGTATTTT. Translated: CASSLSAGVQDTQYF.